Listed below are T cell receptor beta chains from one sample, sequenced in a study of blood T cell repertoires in COVID-19. The table came from immunoSEQ multiplex PCR; TCRdb's copy has only in-frame clones and leaves some out. The sample includes more than 85,000 clones, 70% to 85% of them seen just once. The sample taken for sequencing was peripheral blood. Source of these receptors: a human donor in a cohort sampled during active COVID-19. The CDR3 runs from the conserved cysteine through the conserved F or W. The D gene is left open where the match is weak. Not every row has a clone size; where given, it reads once, few, many or a size class.

clone_size,v_call,d_call,j_call,cdr3_nt,cdr3_aa
.,TRBV28,TRBD1,TRBJ2-1,TGTGCCAGCAGTTTTGGGGCCCTCGCCGGGACAGGGGGCGCCTCTGTCAATGAGCAGTTCTTC,CASSFGALAGTGGASVNEQFF
.,TRBV6-5,TRBD2,TRBJ2-1,TGTGCCAGCAGGGCCGGACTAGCGGCTTACAATGAGCAGTTCTTC,CASRAGLAAYNEQFF
.,TRBV7-6,.,TRBJ2-1,TGTGCCAGCAGCTTAGCTCCTCGAGGGTTGAGTGTCTGGGGTGAGCAGTTCTTC,CASSLAPRGLSVWGEQFF
.,TRBV10-3,TRBD2,TRBJ2-7,TGTGCCATCAGTGAGTCCGCCGGGACTAGAGGCGAGCAGTACTTC,CAISESAGTRGEQYF
.,TRBV6-5,.,TRBJ1-4,TGTGCCAGCAGGAATCAGGGGATGGGGAATGAAAAACTGTTTTTT,CASRNQGMGNEKLFF
.,TRBV19,TRBD2,TRBJ2-7,TGTGCCAGTAGTAAGACTAGCGGGAGCTCCTACGAGCAGTACTTC,CASSKTSGSSYEQYF
.,TRBV5-4,.,TRBJ1-2,TGTGCCAGTAAGGGAGCGCTGCACTATGGCTACACCTTC,CASKGALHYGYTF
.,TRBV9,TRBD2,TRBJ2-1,TGTGCCAGCAGCTTACCCGGGACTAGCTCGGGCAATGAGCAGTTCTTC,CASSLPGTSSGNEQFF
.,TRBV27,.,TRBJ1-1,TGTGCCAGCAGTTTATCCGTTCGGGGGAACACTGAAGCTTTCTTT,CASSLSVRGNTEAFF
few,TRBV5-6,.,TRBJ2-1,TGTGCCAGCAGCCTCCCTCTCGGGGATGAGCAGTTCTTC,CASSLPLGDEQFF
.,TRBV18,.,TRBJ2-5,TGTGCCAGCTCACCCGCGTCAGGGGGCGGGAGAGAGACCCAGTACTTC,CASSPASGGGRETQYF
.,TRBV28,TRBD1,TRBJ1-2,TGTGCCAGCAGCCTAAGACAGGGTCCTCCCTATGGCTACACCTTC,CASSLRQGPPYGYTF
.,TRBV3-1/TRBV3-2,TRBD2,TRBJ2-2,TGTGCCAGCAGCCAAGATCTGAGACTAGCGATCACCGGGGAGCTGTTTTTT,CASSQDLRLAITGELFF
.,TRBV10-3,.,TRBJ2-2,TGTGCCATCAGTGACAAGCCCACCGGGGAGCTGTTTTTT,CAISDKPTGELFF
.,TRBV4-1,.,TRBJ1-3,TGCGCCAGCAGCCAAACAGTTGTCTCTGGAAACACCATATATTTT,CASSQTVVSGNTIYF
few,TRBV7-8,.,TRBJ2-7,TGTGCCAGCAGCCTGAGGGACACCTCCTACGAGCAGTACTTC,CASSLRDTSYEQYF
.,TRBV10-3,.,TRBJ2-5,TGTGCCATCAGTGAGTCGAGTTCCGAGACCCAGTACTTC,CAISESSSETQYF
once,TRBV10-2,TRBD1,TRBJ1-2,TGCGCCAGCAGTACCAGGACAGGCCCAGCCTATGGCTACACCTTC,CASSTRTGPAYGYTF
.,TRBV12-3/TRBV12-4,.,TRBJ1-6,TGTGCCAGCAGTGAGACAAATTCACCCCTCCACTTT,CASSETNSPLHF
.,TRBV5-1,TRBD1,TRBJ2-1,TGCGCCAGCAGCTCCGGACAGGGGGCAGGCAATGAGCAGTTCTTC,CASSSGQGAGNEQFF